This T cell receptor beta chain stems from a study (dated by TCRdb to 2015 to 2017). In the study overall: The study tested whether tumor-infiltrating Tregs in breast cancer are recruited from blood Tregs or converted in situ from other CD4+ T cell subsets. Study-wide findings and limitations: Rather than covering whole repertoires, validation in the larger cohort was restricted to a single TCR beta V-J rearrangement. Tumor memory CD4+ T cell TCR gene usage clustered with blood and lymph node memory CD4+ cells and lymph node naive CD4+ cells. The TCR alpha and beta sequences of tumor-infiltrating Tregs showed the greatest overlap with tumor naive CD4+ T cells, followed by blood naive CD4+ T cells.

The memory CD4+ T cell population was isolated based on a CD4+CD45RO+CD25- phenotype. Tregs, naive and memory CD4+ T cells from tumor, blood and ipsilateral draining lymph nodes of roughly 5 breast cancer patients underwent full-length TCR alpha and beta sequencing. Ficoll density gradient centrifugation was used to isolate mononuclear cells from either lymph nodes or roughly 50 ml of peripheral blood. Sorted cell populations were confirmed by FACS to exceed 90% purity. The CDR3 has 9 amino acids, counting the end cysteine and phenylalanine. Only the CDR3 DNA stays, 27 bases, in frame from base 1. About this clonotype itself: Its cognate antigen has yet to be identified. Compared with germline, one end of the junction differs, possibly owing to a read error.

Full-length TCR variable regions were amplified by 5' RACE PCR using constant-region reverse primers, and then by semi-nested PCR using Nested Universal Primer A. The ReliaPrep RNA Cell Miniprep System was used to extract total RNA, which was then reverse transcribed into 5'RACE-ready cDNA with the SMARTer RACE 5'/3' Kit. Multiplex adaptors were used to barcode full-length TCR alpha and beta libraries, and the barcoded libraries were sequenced on an Illumina MiSeq. In the source study's methods: For each of nine subset-tissue groups, sequencing data from the five patients were pooled, and the groups were then compared using unsupervised clustering of TCR gene usage. The Morisita-Horn index was used to calculate repertoire similarity, with shared sequences weighted by how much each contributed to each repertoire. TCRdb cleaned the public reads at Q25 with fastp, built clones with MiXCR and kept in-frame beta chains. Every CDR3 protein is listed once, alongside the most common genes and DNA of its rows. The V and J calls and clone size come from TCRdb's table, not from the authors' own analysis. The sample table records about 8,600 distinct CDR3 sequences; 15% to 20% of these occur just once. The ten largest clones capture approximately 3.7% of the sample.

This receptor was taken from a female donor with breast cancer. The rearranged segments are TRBV12-3 or TRBV12-4 and TRBJ1-1, with no confident D gene call. The sample consisted of memory CD4+ T cells sorted from blood. Sample cell subset or site, as interpreted from the label and publication: memory CD4+ T cells, CD4+CD45RO+CD25-. The bases are TGTTCCAGCACTCCCGAAGCTTTCTTC. This yields the protein CSSTPEAFF.